Shown below are 15 T cell receptor beta chains from a single sample sequenced in a study of metastatic and nonmetastatic thyroid tumors. Ahead of thyroid surgery, no patient had received treatment of any kind. From the PCR reads, TCRdb re-called clones with MiXCR. The table lists tens of thousands of clones, around 20% of them singletons, with 3.8% in the top ten. The sample was blood. The receptor set was obtained from a male donor with papillary thyroid cancer or a benign thyroid nodule (not recorded which). Some clones in this sample may be carry-over from other donors' samples.

The V gene is TRBV5-1, the J gene TRBJ2-1; maybe TRBD1 (6 bases). Trimming took off 2 bases at V and 7 bases at J, with 19 bases between the two ends. The CDR3 runs to 16 residues. From germline, CDR1 is SGHRS and CDR2 YFSETQ. The CDR3 protein is CASSFTGYVFDNEQFF. The CDR3 region has the DNA TGCGCCAGCAGCTTTACAGGGTACGTCTTCGATAATGAGCAGTTCTTC. Filled out from reference TRBV5-1 and TRBJ2-1, the complete variable domain reads KAGVTQTPRYLIKTRGQQVTLSCSPISGHRSVSWYQQTPGQGLQFLFEYFSETQRNKGNFPGRFSGRQFSNSRSEMNVSTLELGDSALYLCASSFTGYVFDNEQFFGPGTRLTVL.

Regarding this clone: Mismatch with germline at one junction end may stem from a read error. This rearrangement joins TRBV5-1 to TRBJ2-7; perhaps D is TRBD1 or TRBD2 (5 bases each). CDR1 is SGHRS, CDR2 YFSETQ, per germline. The CDR3 spans 16 residues. The CDR3: CASSLGQPSGANEQYF. The CDR3 DNA follows: TGCGCCAGCAGCTTGGGACAGCCCTCCGGGGCCAACGAGCAATACTTC.

This clone showed up many times. The chain couples TRBV7-2 to TRBJ2-7, with 9 nucleotides matching TRBD1. V gave up 5 bases and J gave up 3 bases; unmatched junction bases: 11. Germline V gives CDR1 SGHTA, CDR2 FQGNSA. CDR3 length: 16 residues. CDR3 residues: CASSPTVTGGYYEQYF. CDR3 nucleotide sequence: TGTGCCAGCAGCCCCACTGTGACAGGGGGATACTACGAGCAGTACTTC.

V gene TRBV20-1 combines with J gene TRBJ2-7; 8 bases fit TRBD1. The V gene end was trimmed by 2 bases and the J gene end by 5 bases; junction bases not matched to a gene: 8. The germline V gene encodes CDR1 DFQATT and CDR2 SNEGSKA (reference sequence). The CDR3 runs 14 residues. Here the CDR3 reads CSARIPTGGNEQYF. As DNA, the CDR3 is TGCAGTGCTAGAATTCCAACAGGGGGGAACGAGCAGTACTTC.

The chain links TRBV19 to TRBJ2-7, with 7 bases identical to TRBD2. The V gene end was trimmed by 5 bases and the J gene end by 2 bases; junction bases not matched to a gene: 9. CDR1 and CDR2 from the germline V gene are LNHDA and SQIVND (reference sequence). The CDR3 covers 15 residues. In DNA form, the CDR3 reads TGTGCCAGTAGTTCTGGGCTAGCGGTACCCTACGAGCAGTACTTC. Translating gives CASSSGLAVPYEQYF.

V usage is TRBV7-9 and J usage is TRBJ1-5; D is perhaps TRBD1 (6 bases). Germline-derived CDR1 and CDR2 are SEHNR and FQNEAQ (reference sequence). V was shortened by 5 bases and J by 3 bases, with 11 bases between the two germline ends. The CDR3 runs to 14 residues. As DNA, the CDR3 is TGTGCCAGCAGCCCCGACAGGAACAATCAGCCCCAGCATTTT. This sequence encodes CASSPDRNNQPQHF.

This chain joins TRBV2 and TRBJ1-1; the match to TRBD1 covers 7 bases. J gave up 4 bases and V 3 bases, and 5 bases lay outside the gene matches. CDR1 and CDR2 from the germline V gene are SNHLY and FYNNEI. The CDR3 runs to 14 residues. CDR3: CASSDQGGSTEAFF. In nucleotides, the CDR3 is TGTGCCAGCAGTGACCAGGGGGGGAGCACTGAAGCTTTCTTT.

This clone showed up just a few times. The chain recombines TRBV11-3 with TRBJ1-1; the match to TRBD1 covers 7 bases. CDR3 length: 14 residues. The V gene end was trimmed by 1 base and the J gene end by 7 bases; junction bases not matched to a gene: 6. From germline, CDR1 is SGHNT and CDR2 YENEEA. The CDR3 loop reads CASSLAGTEREAFF. CDR3 coding DNA: TGTGCCAGCAGCTTAGCCGGGACAGAACGTGAAGCTTTCTTT. The entire variable domain, with the rest obtained from reference TRBV11-3 and TRBJ1-1, is as follows: EAGVVQSPRYKIIEKKQPVAFWCNPISGHNTLYWYLQNLGQGPELLIRYENEEAVDDSQLPKDRFSAERLKGVDSTLKIQPAELGDSAVYLCASSLAGTEREAFFGQGTRLTVV.

Ten or more counts support this clone. The rearrangement joins TRBV3-1 to TRBJ1-1, with 8 bases identical to TRBD1. The germline V gene encodes CDR1 LGHDT and CDR2 YNNKEL (reference sequence). The CDR3 covers 16 residues. J gave up 2 bases and V 1 base, and 6 bases lay outside the gene matches. In nucleotides, the CDR3 is TGTGCCAGCAGCCAAGTTCGACAGGGGTTCAACACTGAAGCTTTCTTT. This codes for CASSQVRQGFNTEAFF.

This clone was picked up many times. Other nucleotide sequences in the sample specify the same CDR3. The V gene is TRBV24-1, the J gene TRBJ2-7, with D maybe TRBD1 (8 bases). The germline V gene has CDR1 KGHDR and CDR2 SFDVKD. Trimming took off 5 bases at V and 6 bases at J, with 19 bases between the two ends. The CDR3 loop spans 15 amino acids. CDR3 region: CATSGGQGWEGEQYF. DNA of the CDR3: TGTGCCACCAGTGGCGGACAGGGATGGGAGGGCGAGCAGTACTTC.

There are many counts of this clone. With a much larger clone just one base away, this may be a read error. The chain employs TRBV6-2 or TRBV6-3 and TRBJ2-7; D possibly corresponds to TRBD2 (6 bases). Germline assignment: CDR1 MNHEY and CDR2 SVGEGT. The CDR3 loop spans 13 amino acids. Trimming removed 5 bases from V and 6 bases from J, with 14 bases in between. CDR3 protein: CASSLAREFEQYF. CDR3 in DNA: TGTGCCAGCAGTCTAGCGAGAGAGTTCGAGCAGTACTTC.

The table lists this clone with many counts. The V call is TRBV28, the J call TRBJ2-7; no firm D call. The CDR3 is made up of 12 amino acids. Germline V CDR1 and CDR2: MDHEN, SYDVKM. V dropped 7 bases and J dropped 0 bases, with 7 bases sitting between them. The CDR3 spells CASTRPSYEQYF. The CDR3 DNA follows: TGTGCCAGCACTAGGCCCTCCTACGAGCAGTACTTC.

By its share, this clone is medium-sized. The V call is TRBV7-3, the J call TRBJ2-1, with 10 bases matching TRBD1. The V gene's germline CDR1 is SGHTA and CDR2 FQGTGA. The CDR3 consists of 14 residues. Trimming cost V 5 bases and J 9 bases; bases outside gene matches: 7. CDR3 amino acids: CASSRDRGQGEQFF. For the CDR3, the DNA is TGTGCCAGCAGCCGCGACAGGGGGCAAGGTGAGCAGTTCTTC. The whole variable domain, remainder taken from reference TRBV7-3 and TRBJ2-1, is GAGVSQTPSNKVTEKGKYVELRCDPISGHTALYWYRQSLGQGPEFLIYFQGTGAADDSGLPNDRFFAVRPEGSVSTLKIQRTERGDSAVYLCASSRDRGQGEQFFGPGTRLTVL.

This clone was picked up many times. V and J are TRBV6-5 and TRBJ2-6; D may be TRBD1 (5 bases). The ends were cut back, 0 bases at V and 0 bases at J, with 9 bases in the middle. From germline, CDR1 is MNHEY and CDR2 SVGAGI. CDR3 length equals 17 residues. The CDR3 loop reads CASSYSGLHSGANVLTF. The DNA of the CDR3 is TGTGCCAGCAGTTACTCGGGGCTCCACTCTGGGGCCAACGTCCTGACTTTC.

The chain carries TRBV6-5 and TRBJ1-1; the D is unclear. This CDR3 has 14 residues. V was trimmed by 4 bases and J by 2 bases, leaving 11 bases between them. Germline CDR1 is MNHEY and CDR2 is SVGAGI. This CDR3 reads CASSSDIKNTEAFF. Here the CDR3 DNA reads TGTGCCAGCAGTTCCGACATCAAAAACACTGAAGCTTTCTTT.